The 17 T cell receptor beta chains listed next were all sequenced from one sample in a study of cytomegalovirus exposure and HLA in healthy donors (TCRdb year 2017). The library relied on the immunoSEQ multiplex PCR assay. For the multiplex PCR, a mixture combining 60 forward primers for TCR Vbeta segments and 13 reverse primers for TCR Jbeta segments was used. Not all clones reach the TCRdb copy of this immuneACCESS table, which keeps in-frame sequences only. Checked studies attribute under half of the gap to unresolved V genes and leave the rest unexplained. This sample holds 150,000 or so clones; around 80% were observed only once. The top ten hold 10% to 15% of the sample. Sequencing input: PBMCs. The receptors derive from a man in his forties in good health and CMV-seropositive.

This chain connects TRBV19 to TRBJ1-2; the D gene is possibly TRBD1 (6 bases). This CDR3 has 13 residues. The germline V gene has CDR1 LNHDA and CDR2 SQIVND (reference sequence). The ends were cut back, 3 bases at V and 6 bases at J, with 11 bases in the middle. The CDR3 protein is CASSIKGGDGYTF. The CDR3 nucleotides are TGTGCCAGTAGTATCAAAGGGGGGGATGGCTACACCTTC.

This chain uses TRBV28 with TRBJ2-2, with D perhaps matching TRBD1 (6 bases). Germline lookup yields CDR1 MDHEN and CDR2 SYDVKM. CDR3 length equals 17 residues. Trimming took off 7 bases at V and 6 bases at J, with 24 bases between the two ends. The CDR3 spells CASTYRELLKRPGELFF. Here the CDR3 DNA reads TGTGCCAGCACCTACAGGGAATTACTTAAGCGGCCCGGGGAGCTGTTTTTT.

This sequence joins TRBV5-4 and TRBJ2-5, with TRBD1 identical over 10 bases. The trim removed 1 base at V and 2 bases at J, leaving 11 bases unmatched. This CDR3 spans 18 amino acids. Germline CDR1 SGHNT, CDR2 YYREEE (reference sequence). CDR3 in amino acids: CASSLRTGGFRPQETQYF. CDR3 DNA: TGTGCCAGCAGCTTGAGGACAGGGGGGTTTCGCCCACAAGAGACCCAGTACTTC.

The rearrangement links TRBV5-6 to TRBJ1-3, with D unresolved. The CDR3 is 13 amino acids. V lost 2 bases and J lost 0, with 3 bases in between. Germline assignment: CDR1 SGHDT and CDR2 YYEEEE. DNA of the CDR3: TGTGCCAGCAGCTTCGGCTCTGGAAACACCATATATTTT. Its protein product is CASSFGSGNTIYF.

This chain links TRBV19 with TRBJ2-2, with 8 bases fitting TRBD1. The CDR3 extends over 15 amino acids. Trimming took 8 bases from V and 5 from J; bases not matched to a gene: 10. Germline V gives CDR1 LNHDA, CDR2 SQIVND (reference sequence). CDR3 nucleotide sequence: TGTGCCAGTCAAAGCGACAGGGGCCTGACCGGGGAGCTGTTTTTT. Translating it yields CASQSDRGLTGELFF.

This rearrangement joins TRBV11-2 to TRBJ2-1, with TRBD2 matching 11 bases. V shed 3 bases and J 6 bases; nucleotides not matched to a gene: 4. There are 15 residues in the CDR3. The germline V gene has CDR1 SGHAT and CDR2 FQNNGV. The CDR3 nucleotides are TGTGCCAGCAGCTTGAGGCTAGCGGGAGGCAATGAGCAGTTCTTC. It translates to CASSLRLAGGNEQFF.

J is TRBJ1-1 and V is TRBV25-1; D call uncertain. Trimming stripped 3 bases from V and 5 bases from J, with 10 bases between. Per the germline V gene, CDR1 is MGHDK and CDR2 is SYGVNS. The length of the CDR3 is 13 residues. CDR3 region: CASSEVFGTEAFF. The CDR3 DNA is TGTGCCAGCAGTGAGGTCTTCGGGACTGAAGCTTTCTTT.

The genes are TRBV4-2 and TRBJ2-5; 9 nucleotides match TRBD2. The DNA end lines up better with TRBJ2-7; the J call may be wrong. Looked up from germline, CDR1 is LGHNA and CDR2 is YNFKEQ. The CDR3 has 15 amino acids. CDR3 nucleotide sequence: TGTGCCAGCAGCCAAGGACTAGCGGAAGGCTACGAGCAGTACTTC. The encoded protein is CASSQGLAEGYEQYF.

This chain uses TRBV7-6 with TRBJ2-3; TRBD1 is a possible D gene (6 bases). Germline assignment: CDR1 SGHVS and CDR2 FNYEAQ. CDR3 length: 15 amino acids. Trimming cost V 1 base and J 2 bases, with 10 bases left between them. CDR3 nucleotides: TGTGCCAGCAGCTTAGTGGGGGCCCCCACAGATACGCAGTATTTT. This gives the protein CASSLVGAPTDTQYF.

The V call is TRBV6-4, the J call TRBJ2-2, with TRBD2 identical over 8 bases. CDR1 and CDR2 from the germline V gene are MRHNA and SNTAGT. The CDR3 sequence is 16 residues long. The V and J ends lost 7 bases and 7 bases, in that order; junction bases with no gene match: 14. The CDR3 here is CASIFRGTRRGGELFF. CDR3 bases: TGTGCCAGCATTTTCAGAGGGACTAGGCGCGGCGGGGAGCTGTTTTTT.

The CDR3 DNA reads TGTGCCATCAGTGCTTGGACAGGGGGTAACACCGGGGAGCTGTTTTTT. This codes for CAISAWTGGNTGELFF. The chain employs TRBV10-3 and TRBJ2-2, with TRBD1 identical over 10 bases. Germline V gives CDR1 ENHRY, CDR2 SYGVKD. The length of the CDR3 is 16 residues. After removal of 4 bases from V and 2 bases from J, the junction contained 4 bases not matched to a gene.

CDR3 bases: TGCGCCAGCAGCCAAGGGAGACTAGGCCGGGACAATGAGCAGTTCTTC. This gives the protein CASSQGRLGRDNEQFF. The chain combines TRBV4-1 with TRBJ2-1, with a weak D call TRBD2 (6 bases). Per germline, CDR1 MGHRA and CDR2 YSYEKL. V lost 1 base and J 5 bases, leaving 15 bases between the germline ends. The CDR3 length is 16 residues.

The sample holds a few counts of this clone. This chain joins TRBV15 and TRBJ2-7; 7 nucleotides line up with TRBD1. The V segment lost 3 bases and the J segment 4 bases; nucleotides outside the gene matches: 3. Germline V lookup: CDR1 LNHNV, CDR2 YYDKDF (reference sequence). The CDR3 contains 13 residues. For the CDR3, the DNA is TGTGCCACCAGCAGCCTGACAGGGTACGAGCAGTACTTC. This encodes CATSSLTGYEQYF.

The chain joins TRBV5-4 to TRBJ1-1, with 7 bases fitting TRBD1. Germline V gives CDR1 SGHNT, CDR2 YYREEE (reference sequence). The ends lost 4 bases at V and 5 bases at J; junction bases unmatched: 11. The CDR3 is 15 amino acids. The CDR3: CASSRTGELLTEAFF. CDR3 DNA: TGTGCCAGCAGCCGAACAGGGGAGTTATTAACTGAAGCTTTCTTT. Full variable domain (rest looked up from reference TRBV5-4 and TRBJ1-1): ETGVTQSPTHLIKTRGQQVTLRCSSQSGHNTVSWYQQALGQGPQFIFQYYREEENGRGNFPPRFSGLQFPNYSSELNVNALELDDSALYLCASSRTGELLTEAFFGQGTRLTVV.

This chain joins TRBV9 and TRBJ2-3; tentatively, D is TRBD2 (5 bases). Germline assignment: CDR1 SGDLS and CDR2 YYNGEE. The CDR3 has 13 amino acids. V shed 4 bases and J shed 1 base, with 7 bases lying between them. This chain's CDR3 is CASSPGGTDTQYF. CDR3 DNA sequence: TGTGCCAGCAGCCCCGGGGGCACAGATACGCAGTATTTT. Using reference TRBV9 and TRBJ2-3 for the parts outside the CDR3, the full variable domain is DSGVTQTPKHLITATGQRVTLRCSPRSGDLSVYWYQQSLDQGLQFLIQYYNGEERAKGNILERFSAQQFPDLHSELNLSSLELGDSALYFCASSPGGTDTQYFGPGTRLTVL.

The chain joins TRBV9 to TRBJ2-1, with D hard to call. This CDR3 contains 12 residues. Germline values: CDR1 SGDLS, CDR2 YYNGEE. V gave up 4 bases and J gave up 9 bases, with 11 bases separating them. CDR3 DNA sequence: TGTGCCAGCAGCCCCCGACTGGGTGAGCAGTTCTTC. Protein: CASSPRLGEQFF.

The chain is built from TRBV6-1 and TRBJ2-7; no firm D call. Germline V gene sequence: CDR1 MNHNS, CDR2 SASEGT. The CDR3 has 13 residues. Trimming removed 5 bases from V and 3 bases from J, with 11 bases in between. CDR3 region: CASSSESGYEQYF. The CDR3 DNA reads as TGTGCCAGCAGTTCAGAGTCGGGCTACGAGCAGTACTTC.